This T cell receptor beta chain was profiled in a study of cytomegalovirus exposure and HLA in healthy donors. Study findings and constraints: Using the classifier, cytomegalovirus status was reportedly diagnosed with high specificity and sensitivity. Cytomegalovirus-associated TCR beta chains were listed, numbering under 200. Reported findings show TCR beta sequences accurately forecast HLA-A and HLA-B alleles in most subjects. For TCR beta chains, V- and J-gene trimming was later linked to a missense DCLRE1C variant.

Researchers ran the PCR with 60 Vbeta and 13 Jbeta primers. Profiling relied on immunoSEQ multiplex PCR, and the TCRdb table lists in-frame clones only, not all of them. The sample holds some 110,000 clones, approximately 75% seen once. Remarks on this clone: Its antigen remains unknown.

Sequenced input: PBMCs. This TCR came from a man over 45 in good health and CMV-seropositive.

The CDR3: CASSSGDRQLGYTF. CDR3 nucleotide sequence: TGCGCCAGCAGCTCGGGGGACAGACAATTAGGCTACACCTTC. The chain employs TRBV5-1 and TRBJ1-2, with 7 bases fitting TRBD1. The length of the CDR3 is 14 residues. The ends lost 3 bases at V and 8 bases at J; junction bases unmatched: 10. The germline CDR1 and CDR2 sequences are SGHRS and YFSETQ.